Following are 18 T cell receptor beta chains from one sample sequenced in a study of cytomegalovirus exposure and HLA in healthy donors. Researchers ran the PCR with 60 Vbeta and 13 Jbeta primers. The table came from immunoSEQ multiplex PCR; TCRdb's copy has only in-frame clones and leaves some out. Here the sample spans about 94,000 clones, about three fifths being singletons. The sample consisted of PBMCs. The origin of the receptors is a man aged 25-45 years in good health and CMV-seronegative.

This chain connects TRBV13 to TRBJ2-7; 14 bases agree with TRBD2. CDR1 and CDR2 (germline): PRHDT, FYEKMQ (reference sequence). The CDR3 contains 16 residues. Losses at the gene ends were 4 bases for V and 2 bases for J; bases not matched to a gene: 4. CDR3 loop: CASSSGLAGAPYEQYF. The CDR3 coding sequence is TGTGCCAGCAGCTCGGGACTAGCGGGGGCTCCCTACGAGCAGTACTTC.

This clone was detected a few times. The chain links TRBV28 to TRBJ2-5; no clear D. Matching the DNA end better, TRBJ2-7 makes the J call doubtful. The CDR3 runs to 11 residues. CDR1 is MDHEN, CDR2 SYDVKM, per germline. CDR3 coding DNA: TGTGCCAGCACATCCGACTACGAGCAGTACTTC. Protein sequence: CASTSDYEQYF.

This chain links TRBV5-1 with TRBJ1-2; D is ambiguous. The CDR3 totals 17 residues. The V and J ends lost 0 bases and 4 bases respectively, with 19 bases between them. CDR1 is SGHRS, CDR2 YFSETQ, per germline. CDR3 sequence (DNA): TGCGCCAGCAGCTTGGTTCAGGTTCCACCACTCTTCTATGGCTACACCTTC. The encoded protein is CASSLVQVPPLFYGYTF.

This rearrangement joins TRBV29-1 to TRBJ2-3, with 7 positions matching TRBD1. Germline V lookup: CDR1 SQVTM, CDR2 ANQGSEA. CDR3 size: 12 residues. After removal of 8 bases from V and 1 base from J, the junction contained 3 bases not matched to a gene. The CDR3 loop is CSTDRGTDTQYF. DNA for the CDR3: TGCAGCACTGACAGGGGCACAGATACGCAGTATTTT.

The rearrangement links TRBV6-1 to TRBJ2-5; the match to TRBD2 covers 10 bases. Germline CDR1 MNHNS, CDR2 SASEGT. The CDR3 spans 15 residues. The trim removed 7 bases at V and 1 base at J, leaving 6 bases unmatched. CDR3 coding DNA: TGTGCCAGCATGATCAGCGGGGGGGGCCAAGAGACCCAGTACTTC. Its translation: CASMISGGGQETQYF.

The gene calls are TRBV2 and TRBJ1-3; D ambiguous. Between the trimmed V and J ends, which lost 2 bases and 7 bases, there was a span of 27 bases. This CDR3 comprises 19 residues. CDR1 is SNHLY and CDR2 is FYNNEI in the germline V gene. Here the CDR3 reads CASSESLLKVAGAGNTIYF. The CDR3 DNA is TGTGCCAGCAGTGAAAGTCTTTTGAAGGTGGCCGGAGCCGGGAACACCATATATTTT. The whole variable domain, remainder taken from reference TRBV2 and TRBJ1-3, is EPEVTQTPSHQVTQMGQEVILRCVPISNHLYFYWYRQILGQKVEFLVSFYNNEISEKSEIFDDQFSVERPDGSNFTLKIRSTKLEDSAMYFCASSESLLKVAGAGNTIYFGEGSWLTVV.

V and J are TRBV10-3 and TRBJ2-1, with 10 bases matching TRBD2. V lost 6 bases, J lost 4 bases, and 6 bases stayed unmatched. This CDR3 spans 15 amino acids. CDR1 and CDR2 from the germline V gene are ENHRY and SYGVKD. CDR3 sequence: CAIRDASGRYNEQFF. The CDR3 nucleotides read TGTGCCATCAGGGACGCTAGCGGGAGATACAATGAGCAGTTCTTC.

The chain combines TRBV6-6 with TRBJ2-3; tentative D call: TRBD2 (6 bases). CDR3 length equals 11 residues. The germline gives CDR1 MNHNY, CDR2 SVGAGI (reference sequence). This CDR3 is CSCGAGDTQYF. CDR3 in DNA: TGTTCATGCGGAGCGGGAGATACGCAGTATTTT.

The V gene is TRBV7-8, the J gene TRBJ2-2, with TRBD1 matching over 11 bases. CDR3 length equals 16 residues. Germline CDR1 reads SGHVS; CDR2 reads FQNEAQ. J gave up 5 bases and V 0 bases, and 2 bases lay outside the gene matches. CDR3 sequence: CASSLAGQGGTGELFF. The CDR3, as DNA: TGTGCCAGCAGCTTAGCGGGACAGGGGGGAACCGGGGAGCTGTTTTTT.

This clone appeared a few times. This sequence joins TRBV2 and TRBJ2-2; D is perhaps TRBD2 (6 bases). The V gene's germline CDR1 is SNHLY and CDR2 FYNNEI. V was cut by 0 bases and J by 6 bases, with 8 bases left in between. This CDR3 has 14 residues. The CDR3 sequence is CASSEAGEAGELFF. The CDR3 region has the DNA TGTGCCAGCAGTGAAGCCGGGGAGGCCGGGGAGCTGTTTTTT.

This clone was observed a single time. The rearrangement links TRBV9 to TRBJ2-5, with unresolved D. The J call is uncertain, as TRBJ2-7 better fits the DNA end. Germline CDR1 is SGDLS and CDR2 is YYNGEE. CDR3 length: 15 residues. CDR3 region: CASSVDGGHSYEQYF. The CDR3 DNA reads TGTGCCAGCAGCGTAGATGGCGGCCACTCCTACGAGCAGTACTTC.

The CDR3 protein is CASSGHFRGWETQYF. The CDR3 nucleotides are TGTGCCAGCAGCGGACACTTCAGGGGTTGGGAGACCCAGTACTTC. The V and J genes are TRBV11-1 and TRBJ2-5; perhaps TRBD1 as D (6 bases). CDR3 size: 15 residues. V was trimmed by 5 bases and J by 5 bases, leaving 18 bases between them. Germline values: CDR1 SGHAT, CDR2 FQDESV (reference sequence).

This chain links TRBV2 with TRBJ2-7; tentative D call: TRBD1 (5 bases). The CDR3 runs to 14 residues. Between the trimmed V and J ends, which lost 3 bases and 12 bases, there was a span of 21 bases. Germline-derived CDR1 and CDR2 are SNHLY and FYNNEI. CDR3 nucleotides: TGTGCCAGCAGTGACCTTGACAGTCCTACGAATCTGTACTTC. The encoded protein is CASSDLDSPTNLYF.

The J gene is TRBJ2-1, the V gene TRBV7-2; 9 nucleotides agree with TRBD2. Germline assignment: CDR1 SGHTA and CDR2 FQGNSA. This CDR3 contains 16 residues. V lost 0 bases to trimming and J lost 7 bases; unmatched junction nucleotides: 7. For the CDR3, the DNA is TGTGCCAGCAGCTTAGCTCGGATAGCGGGGGTTAATGAGCAGTTCTTC. Translated: CASSLARIAGVNEQFF.

The rearrangement uses TRBV28 and TRBJ2-1; no definite D call. The CDR3 is 11 amino acids. V shed 7 bases and J shed 10 bases, with 11 bases lying between them. CDR1 and CDR2 from the germline V gene are MDHEN and SYDVKM. The DNA for the CDR3 is TGTGCCAGCACCGGAGTCGGCGAGCAGTTCTTC. Protein: CASTGVGEQFF.

This clone has only a few counts. CDR3 amino acids: CASSPRVSGNTIYF. CDR3 nucleotides: TGTGCCAGCAGCCCCCGGGTCTCTGGAAACACCATATATTTT. The J gene is TRBJ1-3, the V gene TRBV7-9; D not resolved. This CDR3 spans 14 amino acids. Germline CDR1 reads SEHNR; CDR2 reads FQNEAQ (reference sequence). V dropped 5 bases and J dropped 0 bases, with 8 bases sitting between them.

This chain joins TRBV27 and TRBJ1-6; possible D gene TRBD1, 6 bases. From germline, CDR1 is MNHEY and CDR2 SMNVEV (reference sequence). The CDR3 covers 16 residues. V was clipped by 8 bases and J by 7 bases, with 21 bases between them. The CDR3: CASGRWGGPSNSPLHF. Here the CDR3 DNA reads TGTGCCAGCGGGCGATGGGGGGGCCCTTCAAATTCACCCCTCCACTTT.

The chain links TRBV30 to TRBJ2-5; 8 bases align to TRBD1. The CDR3 has 13 residues. V was clipped by 4 bases and J by 5 bases; unmatched bases: 6. Germline V lookup: CDR1 GTSNPN, CDR2 SVGIG (reference sequence). DNA of the CDR3: TGTGCCTGGAACAACAGGGGGGAGGAGACCCAGTACTTC. It translates to CAWNNRGEETQYF.